This T cell receptor (beta chain) derives from a study of T cell repertoires in cytomegalovirus infection. Study observations and caveats: Clonotypes of TCR beta that were HLA-C-restricted and CMV-specific dominated the ex vivo response. The cumulative frequency of public TCR beta families identified carriers of CMV plus the relevant HLA.

Trimming removed 5 bases from V and 6 bases from J, with 16 bases in between. Germline V CDR1 and CDR2: SGHVS, FNYEAQ. This CDR3 contains 14 residues. TCRdb reprocessed the reads via MiXCR and lists one record per CDR3 protein. Here the sample spans some 560,000 distinct CDR3 sequences, just under 40% being singletons. This clonotype was counted many times. Its antigen remains unidentified. J is TRBJ1-2 and V is TRBV7-6; no clear D gene. Sequences were derived from cultured PBMCs, sampled from culture after CMV antigen stimulation. This TCR came from a human donor in good health (CMV status not recorded). Some clones in this sample may be carry-over from other donors' samples. This CDR3 is CASSPSGSKNGYTF. The CDR3 nucleotides are TGTGCCAGCAGCCCGTCGGGCAGCAAGAATGGCTACACCTTC.